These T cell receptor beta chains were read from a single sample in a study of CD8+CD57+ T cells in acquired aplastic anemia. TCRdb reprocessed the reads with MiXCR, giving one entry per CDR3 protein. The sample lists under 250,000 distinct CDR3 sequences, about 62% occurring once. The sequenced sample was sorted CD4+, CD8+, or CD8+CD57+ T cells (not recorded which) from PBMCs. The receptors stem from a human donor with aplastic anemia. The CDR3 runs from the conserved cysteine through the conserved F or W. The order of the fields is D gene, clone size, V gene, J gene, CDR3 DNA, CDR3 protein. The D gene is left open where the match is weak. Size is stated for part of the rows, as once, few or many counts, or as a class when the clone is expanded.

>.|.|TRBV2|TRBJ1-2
TGTGCCAGCAATCAGGGAGCTAACTATGGCTACACCTTC
CASNQGANYGYTF
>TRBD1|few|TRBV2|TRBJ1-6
TGTGCCAGACGGGAACAGGGGGCGTCGGGAAATTCACCCCTCCACTTT
CARREQGASGNSPLHF
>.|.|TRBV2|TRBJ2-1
TGTGCCAGCATGAATAGGCACCGTGAGCAGTTCTTC
CASMNRHREQFF
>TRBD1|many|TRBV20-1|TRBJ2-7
TGCAGTGCTAATCCGGGACAGGGGGCCGACGAGCAGTACTTC
CSANPGQGADEQYF
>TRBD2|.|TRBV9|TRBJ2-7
TGTGCCAGCAGCGGGACTAGCGGGGGGCAGGGCGAGCAGTACTTC
CASSGTSGGQGEQYF
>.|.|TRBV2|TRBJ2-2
TGTGCCAGCAGTGAAGCCCGGGGGAGGAACACCGGGGAGCTGTTTTTT
CASSEARGRNTGELFF
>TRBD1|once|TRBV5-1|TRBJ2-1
TGCGCCAGCAGCCCCAGGGGGCGCGTAGGGAATGAGCAGTTCTTC
CASSPRGRVGNEQFF
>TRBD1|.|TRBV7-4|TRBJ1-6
TGCGCCAGCAGCTTGGGACAGGCGATGCATAATTTACCCCTCCACTTT
CASSLGQAMHNLPLHF
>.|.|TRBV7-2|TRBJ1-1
TGTGCCAGCAGTATACCGTCCGGCAGGGGCCGCGCTGAAGCTTTCTTT
CASSIPSGRGRAEAFF
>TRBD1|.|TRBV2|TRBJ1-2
TGTGCCAGCAGGGACAGGGTAAATGGCTACACCTTC
CASRDRVNGYTF
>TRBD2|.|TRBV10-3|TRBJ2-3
TGTGCCATCAGAGGACCTAGCGGGAGTACGCAGTATTTT
CAIRGPSGSTQYF
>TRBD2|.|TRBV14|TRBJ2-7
TGTGCCAGCAGCCAAGTGCTCACTAGCGGGGCGGCCTACGAGCAGTACTTC
CASSQVLTSGAAYEQYF
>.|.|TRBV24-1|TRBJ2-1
TGTGCCACCAGTGAGCAGGACACTAACAATGAGCAGTTCTTC
CATSEQDTNNEQFF
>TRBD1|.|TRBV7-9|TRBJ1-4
TGTGCCAGCAGCTTATCTGAGGCCAGGGGGTACGAAAAACTGTTTTTT
CASSLSEARGYEKLFF
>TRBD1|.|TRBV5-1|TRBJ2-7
TGCGCCAGCAGCTTGTTAGGGACAGGCAGCTCCGTCTCCTACGAGCAGTACTTC
CASSLLGTGSSVSYEQYF
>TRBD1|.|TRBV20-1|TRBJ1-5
TGCAGTGCTGACAGGGTCTCCCAGCCCCAGCATTTT
CSADRVSQPQHF
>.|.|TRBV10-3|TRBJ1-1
TGTGCCATCGGTGACGTGACGGATGAAGCTTTCTTT
CAIGDVTDEAFF
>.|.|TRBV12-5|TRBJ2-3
TGTGCTAGTGGTTTGGTATATACAGATACGCAGTATTTT
CASGLVYTDTQYF
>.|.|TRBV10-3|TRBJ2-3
TGTGCCATCAGTGAGTCGATGTCAGACACAGATACGCAGTATTTT
CAISESMSDTDTQYF